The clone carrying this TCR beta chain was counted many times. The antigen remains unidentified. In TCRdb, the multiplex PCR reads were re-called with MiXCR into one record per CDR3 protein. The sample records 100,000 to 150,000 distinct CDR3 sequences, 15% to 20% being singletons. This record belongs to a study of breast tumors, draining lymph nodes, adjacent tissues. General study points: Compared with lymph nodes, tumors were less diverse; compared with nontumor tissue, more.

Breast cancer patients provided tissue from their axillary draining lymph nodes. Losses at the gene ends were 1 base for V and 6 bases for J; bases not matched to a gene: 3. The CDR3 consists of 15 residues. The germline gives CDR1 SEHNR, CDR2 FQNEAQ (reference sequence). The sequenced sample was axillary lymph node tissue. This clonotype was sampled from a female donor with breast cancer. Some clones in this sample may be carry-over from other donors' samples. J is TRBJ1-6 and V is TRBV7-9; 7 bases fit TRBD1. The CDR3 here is CASSLGDSLNSPLHF. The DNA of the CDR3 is TGTGCCAGCAGCTTAGGGGACAGCCTTAATTCACCCCTCCACTTT.